A selection of T cell receptor beta chains follows, all from one sample in a study of cytomegalovirus exposure and HLA in healthy donors. Sequencing used immunoSEQ multiplex PCR; TCRdb keeps in-frame clones, though not all of them. In the table there are approximately 170,000 clones, 70% to 80% of which are singletons. Source material: PBMCs. The receptors were gathered from a woman in her forties or fifties in good health and CMV-seronegative. CDR3s include the opening cysteine and the closing phenylalanine or tryptophan.

CDR3aa	len	v_gene	j_gene
CASSLDKGRLTDTQYF	16	TRBV5-1	TRBJ2-3
CASSPDMNTEAFF	13	TRBV18	TRBJ1-1
CASSKPGDNTEAFF	14	TRBV7-8	TRBJ1-1
CASSYRKTGGLHGYTF	16	TRBV6-5	TRBJ1-2
CASSLGQGSYGYTF	14	TRBV5-1	TRBJ1-2
CASSSTDRGRGDTQYF	16	TRBV28	TRBJ2-3
CASSSGQSNEKLFF	14	TRBV7-8	TRBJ1-4
CAWSPSRNQPQHF	13	TRBV30	TRBJ1-5
CASSVLADSSVLFF	14	TRBV9	TRBJ2-1
CASSVLTGGEQYF	13	TRBV9	TRBJ2-7
CASSTRDRGRQTNEKLFF	18	TRBV4-2	TRBJ1-4
CSVVLGGQGSSLFF	14	TRBV29-1	TRBJ1-4
CASSRGDRGNQPQHF	15	TRBV2	TRBJ1-5
CASSYSTGNQYF	12	TRBV6-5	TRBJ2-7
CASKVGGRVREDTQYF	16	TRBV28	TRBJ2-3
CASSPWTGNQPQHF	14	TRBV7-9	TRBJ1-5
CASSVAPTGGGNEQYF	16	TRBV9	TRBJ2-7
CASSIGGLGETQYF	14	TRBV19	TRBJ2-5
CASSFRQGSQPQHF	14	TRBV28	TRBJ1-5
CASSQGGGGATDTQYF	16	TRBV4-2	TRBJ2-3
CASSGGQRRNEKLFF	15	TRBV5-4	TRBJ1-4
CASSESGRGGEAFF	14	TRBV6-1	TRBJ1-1